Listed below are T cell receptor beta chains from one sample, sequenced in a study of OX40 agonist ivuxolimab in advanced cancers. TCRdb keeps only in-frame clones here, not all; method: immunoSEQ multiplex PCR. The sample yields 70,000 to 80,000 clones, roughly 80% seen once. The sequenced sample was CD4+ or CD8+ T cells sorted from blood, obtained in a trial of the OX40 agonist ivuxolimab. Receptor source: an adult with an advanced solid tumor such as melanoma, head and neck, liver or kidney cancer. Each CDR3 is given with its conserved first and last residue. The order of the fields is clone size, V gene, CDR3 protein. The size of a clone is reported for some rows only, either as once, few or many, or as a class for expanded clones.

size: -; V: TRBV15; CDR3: CATSSRYGAEAFF
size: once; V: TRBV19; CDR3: CAGGTVYNEQFF
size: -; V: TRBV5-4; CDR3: CASSLGSDSVGELFF
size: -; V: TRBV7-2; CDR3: CASSLSGTGELFF
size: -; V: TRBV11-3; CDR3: CASSLGVSGGSDTQYF
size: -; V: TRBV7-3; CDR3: CASSLRQANEQFF
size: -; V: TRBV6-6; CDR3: CASSYSGYTQYF
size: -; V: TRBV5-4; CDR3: CASSSSGWYQETQYF
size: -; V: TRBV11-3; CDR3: CASSRGTVSYNEQFF
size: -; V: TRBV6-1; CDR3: CASSEVLTEYGYTF
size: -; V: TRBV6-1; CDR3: CASFAKETQYF
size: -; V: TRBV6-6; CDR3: CASSYSGVYEQYF
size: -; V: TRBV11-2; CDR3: CASSLVGTGGGYNEQFF
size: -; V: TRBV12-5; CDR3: CASGPPPGRGGASTDTQYF
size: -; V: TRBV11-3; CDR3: CASNKRSGGSTDTQYF
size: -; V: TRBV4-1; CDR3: CASSLPGLGETQYF
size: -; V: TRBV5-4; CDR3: CASSFGLAGVVETQYF
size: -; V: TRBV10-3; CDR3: CAISESRGLGANVLTF
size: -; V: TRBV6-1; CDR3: CASRTAALSTDTQYF
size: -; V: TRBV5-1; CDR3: CASSSYLNTEAFF
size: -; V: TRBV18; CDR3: CASSPLNGETQYF
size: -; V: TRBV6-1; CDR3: CASSVTRVSTDTQYF
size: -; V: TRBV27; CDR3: CASSPSTGDSSYEQYF
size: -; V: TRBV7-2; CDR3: CASSQDRGLYEQYF
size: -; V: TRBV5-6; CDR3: CASSLFGSSYEQYF
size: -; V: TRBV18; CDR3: CASSTAAGEPYNEQFF
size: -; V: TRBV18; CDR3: CASSPLTDYNEQFF
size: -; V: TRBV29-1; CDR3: CSADSGRSGNTIYF
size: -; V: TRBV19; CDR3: CATRLAGSSGANVLTF
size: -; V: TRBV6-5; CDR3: CASRQAQTYGYTF
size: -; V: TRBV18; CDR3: CASSPTGTANTGELFF
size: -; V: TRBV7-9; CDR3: CASSLNSRESETQYF
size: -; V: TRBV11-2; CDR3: CASIPIQRSGYTF
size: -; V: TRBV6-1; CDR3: CASSDGGSGANVLTF
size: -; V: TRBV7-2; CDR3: CASSTSMNTEAFF
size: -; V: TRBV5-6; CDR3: CASSYGYEQYF
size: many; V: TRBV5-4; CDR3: CASSLDGAGEGGAGELFF
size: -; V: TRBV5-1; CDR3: CASSFRQNVYNEQFF
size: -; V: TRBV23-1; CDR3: CASRQLQGPGDQPQHF
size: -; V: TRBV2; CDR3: CASSEDRGSVTEAFF
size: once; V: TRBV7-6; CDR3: CASSFQGGETQYF
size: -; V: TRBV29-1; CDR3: CSVDGASSNTGELFF
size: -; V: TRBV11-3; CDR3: CASSVSWTEAGETQYF
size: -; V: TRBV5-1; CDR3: CASSLGQANTEAFF
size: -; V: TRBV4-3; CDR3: CASSQGQGVRYEQYF
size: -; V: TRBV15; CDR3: CATSRVGGRADTQYF